This T cell receptor beta chain was observed in a study of T-cell memory formation after mild COVID-19. V was shortened by 0 bases and J by 4 bases, with 11 bases between the two germline ends. This CDR3 contains 15 residues. Germline CDR1 reads LGHDT; CDR2 reads YNNKEL (reference sequence). This clonotype was seen a few times. TCRdb used MiXCR to reprocess the 5' RACE reads, holding one entry per CDR3 protein. The table shows around 300,000 distinct CDR3 sequences, with approximately 14% occurring only once. Sequenced input: PBMCs or a T cell subset sorted from them (not recorded which). The gene calls are TRBV3-1 and TRBJ2-3, with D possibly TRBD1 on 6 matching bases. This sequence originates from a man between 18 and 29 years old who had mild COVID-19 (a few samples of this study predate the infection). Cell type and time point are not known. Written as DNA, the CDR3 is TGTGCCAGCAGCCAAGAACAGGGTACCGCAGATACGCAGTATTTT. It codes for CASSQEQGTADTQYF.